One and the same sample provided the 21 T cell receptor beta chains below, sequenced in a study of blood T cell repertoires in COVID-19. Using immunoSEQ multiplex PCR, the repertoire was profiled, and TCRdb retains in-frame clones only, with some absent. The sample consists of fewer than 400,000 clones, 80% to 90% of them appearing once. The material sequenced was PBMCs or T cells enriched from blood (not recorded which). The receptors stem from a man aged 25 to 40 who had recovered from COVID-19.

The rearrangement links TRBV24-1 to TRBJ1-1; possible D gene TRBD1, 5 bases. V lost 6 bases and J lost 0, with 7 bases in between. CDR1 and CDR2 from the germline V gene are KGHDR and SFDVKD. The CDR3 is 13 amino acids. The CDR3: CATSQGMNTEAFF. As DNA, the CDR3 is TGTGCCACCAGTCAGGGCATGAACACTGAAGCTTTCTTT.

The table lists this clone with a count of one. The rearrangement uses TRBV7-8 and TRBJ2-7; D possibly corresponds to TRBD1 (6 bases). V was pared by 2 bases and J by 7 bases, with 18 bases between. The CDR3 loop spans 15 amino acids. Germline CDR1 and CDR2: SGHVS and FQNEAQ. The CDR3 DNA reads TGTGCCAGCAGCTTACGCCAGGGGAACTGGGGGGAGCAGTACTTC. This gives the protein CASSLRQGNWGEQYF. Full variable domain (outside the CDR3, taken from reference TRBV7-8 and TRBJ2-7): GAGVSQSPRYKVAKRGQDVALRCDPISGHVSLFWYQQALGQGPEFLTYFQNEAQLDKSGLPSDRFFAERPEGSVSTLKIQRTQQEDSAVYLCASSLRQGNWGEQYFGPGTRLTVT.

This rearrangement joins TRBV7-2 to TRBJ2-1, with D uncertain. CDR1 and CDR2 (germline): SGHTA, FQGNSA. Trimming stripped 1 base from V and 4 bases from J, with 14 bases between. This CDR3 region has 16 residues. The CDR3 coding sequence is TGTGCCAGCAGCTTAGTGACATTTTCCCGTTACAATGAGCAGTTCTTC. It encodes CASSLVTFSRYNEQFF.

The chain employs TRBV19 and TRBJ1-2; D is unclear. The V end lost 7 bases, the J end lost 5 bases, and 8 bases lay between the germline ends. Germline-derived CDR1 and CDR2 are LNHDA and SQIVND (reference sequence). This CDR3 spans 11 amino acids. CDR3 coding DNA: TGTGCCAGTAACTCACTTTATGGCTACACCTTC. It codes for CASNSLYGYTF.

This sequence joins TRBV19 and TRBJ1-1, with D possibly TRBD1 on 6 matching bases. Germline CDR1 and CDR2: LNHDA and SQIVND (reference sequence). The CDR3 spans 16 residues. V was pared by 5 bases and J by 0 bases, with 16 bases between. The CDR3 DNA sequence: TGTGCCAGTAGTGGTGCTAGAGGGGGGGTGAACACTGAAGCTTTCTTT. Residues: CASSGARGGVNTEAFF.

The chain is built from TRBV9 and TRBJ2-1, with 9 bases aligning to TRBD2. The V segment lost 2 bases and the J segment 8 bases; nucleotides outside the gene matches: 11. The CDR3 totals 16 residues. CDR1 is SGDLS and CDR2 is YYNGEE in the germline V gene. This CDR3 reads CASSVAGGMARYEQFF. In DNA, the CDR3 is TGTGCCAGCAGCGTTGCGGGGGGGATGGCCCGGTATGAGCAGTTCTTC.

This clone was counted a single time. This chain links TRBV27 with TRBJ2-1; perhaps TRBD2 as D (5 bases). Per the germline V gene, CDR1 is MNHEY and CDR2 is SMNVEV (reference sequence). There are 16 residues in the CDR3. V was trimmed by 5 bases and J by 3 bases, leaving 17 bases between them. The CDR3 DNA follows: TGTGCCAGCAGTATACGGACTGTACTTAGCTACAATGAGCAGTTCTTC. Its translation is CASSIRTVLSYNEQFF.

The chain combines TRBV13 with TRBJ2-7; 10 bases are a match to TRBD2. Germline V gives CDR1 PRHDT, CDR2 FYEKMQ (reference sequence). The V and J ends lost 5 bases and 4 bases, in that order; junction bases with no gene match: 2. This CDR3 has 13 amino acids. The chain's CDR3 is CASSNSGGYEQYF. CDR3 sequence (DNA): TGTGCCAGCAGCAATAGCGGGGGGTACGAGCAGTACTTC.

This chain uses TRBV27 with TRBJ2-7; TRBD1 matches 8 bases. Germline V gene lookup returns CDR1 MNHEY and CDR2 SMNVEV (reference sequence). CDR3 size: 18 residues. Trimming at V came to 2 bases and at J to 4 bases, leaving 16 bases not matched to a gene. CDR3: CASSLKPWDLTGDYEQYF. The CDR3 DNA follows: TGTGCCAGCAGTTTAAAACCGTGGGATTTGACAGGGGATTACGAGCAGTACTTC.

Of note for this clone: Other nucleotide sequences in the sample specify the same CDR3. The chain is built from TRBV6-5 and TRBJ1-3; TRBD1 matches 7 bases. This CDR3 spans 14 amino acids. After removal of 3 bases from V and 7 bases from J, the junction contained 6 bases not matched to a gene. CDR1 and CDR2 (germline): MNHEY, SVGAGI. The DNA for the CDR3 is TGTGCCAGCAGTTATACAGGGGATGGGAACACCATATATTTT. It specifies CASSYTGDGNTIYF.

The chain recombines TRBV21-1 with TRBJ1-2; the table gives TRBD1 as D, unverified against the DNA. TRBV21-1 represents a pseudogene. CDR3 length equals 14 residues. CDR3 region: CASPHGKGHYGYTF. The CDR3 DNA reads TGTGCCAGCCCCCACGGCAAGGGGCACTATGGCTACACCTTC.

This chain uses TRBV12-3 or TRBV12-4 with TRBJ1-1, with D perhaps TRBD1 (6 bases). This CDR3 comprises 12 residues. Trimming left V 6 bases short and J 9 bases short, with 14 bases between. This CDR3 reads CASSPGGPQAFF. The CDR3 nucleotides read TGTGCCAGCAGCCCCGGGGGGCCCCAAGCTTTCTTT.

The chain links TRBV9 to TRBJ1-1; no clear D gene. The germline V gene encodes CDR1 SGDLS and CDR2 YYNGEE. Trimming shortened V by 6 bases and J by 5 bases, and 14 bases separated the two germline ends. The CDR3 loop spans 13 amino acids. The CDR3 reads CASMRGGGTEAFF. DNA of the CDR3: TGTGCCAGCATGCGTGGAGGCGGGACTGAAGCTTTCTTT. The full variable domain, in which reference TRBV9 and TRBJ1-1 provide the parts outside the CDR3, is DSGVTQTPKHLITATGQRVTLRCSPRSGDLSVYWYQQSLDQGLQFLIQYYNGEERAKGNILERFSAQQFPDLHSELNLSSLELGDSALYFCASMRGGGTEAFFGQGTRLTVV.

This clone showed up just once. This chain joins TRBV9 and TRBJ1-1; D unresolved. Germline assignment: CDR1 SGDLS and CDR2 YYNGEE. Trimming removed 1 base at V and 0 bases at J, with 7 bases between. This CDR3 comprises 14 residues. The DNA for the CDR3 is TGTGCCAGCAGCGTACAGGCAGTGAACACTGAAGCTTTCTTT. As protein: CASSVQAVNTEAFF. The variable domain in full, with the rest retrieved from reference TRBV9 and TRBJ1-1, is DSGVTQTPKHLITATGQRVTLRCSPRSGDLSVYWYQQSLDQGLQFLIQYYNGEERAKGNILERFSAQQFPDLHSELNLSSLELGDSALYFCASSVQAVNTEAFFGQGTRLTVV.

The gene calls are TRBV5-1 and TRBJ2-7, with 8 nucleotides matching TRBD1. With V trimmed by 4 bases and J by 3 bases, 6 bases remained unmatched. The CDR3 is 14 residues long. Germline lookup yields CDR1 SGHRS and CDR2 YFSETQ. In DNA form, the CDR3 reads TGCGCCAGCAGCCTCACGGACAGGGTCTACGAGCAGTACTTC. Protein: CASSLTDRVYEQYF.

The chain uses TRBV2 and TRBJ1-5; D unclear. This CDR3 region has 13 residues. Per germline, CDR1 SNHLY and CDR2 FYNNEI. Trimming cost V 8 bases and J 0 bases, with 8 bases left between them. DNA for the CDR3: TGTGCCAGCCAGTCATATAGCAATCAGCCCCAGCATTTT. Encoded protein: CASQSYSNQPQHF.

V and J are TRBV6-5 and TRBJ2-7, with a weak D call TRBD2 (7 bases). This CDR3 has 15 amino acids. V lost 9 bases and J 5 bases, leaving 23 bases between the germline ends. Germline V gene lookup returns CDR1 MNHEY and CDR2 SVGAGI. The CDR3 here is CASESRERGGNEQYF. The CDR3 region has the DNA TGTGCCAGTGAGTCCAGGGAGAGGGGGGGGAACGAGCAGTACTTC.

J is TRBJ1-2 and V is TRBV20-1, with TRBD1 matching over 7 bases. This CDR3 has 11 residues. Germline values: CDR1 DFQATT, CDR2 SNEGSKA (reference sequence). V lost 6 bases and J lost 10; bases outside the gene matches: 8. CDR3 coding DNA: TGCAGTGCGGGCCCCGACAGGGTCTACACCTTC. This gives the protein CSAGPDRVYTF.

The chain couples TRBV11-2 to TRBJ2-1; possible D gene TRBD2, 5 bases. CDR3 length equals 14 residues. V was trimmed by 9 bases and J by 8 bases, leaving 20 bases between them. Germline CDR1 is SGHAT and CDR2 is FQNNGV. CDR3: CASSRRPSHHEQFF. The CDR3 DNA follows: TGTGCCAGTTCACGGAGGCCTAGTCACCATGAGCAGTTCTTC.

In this sample, this clone turned up a few times. The CDR3 DNA sequence: TGTGCCAGCAGCTTAGATTCAAGCGGGGGCCGGGGTGAGCAGTTCTTC. Amino acid sequence: CASSLDSSGGRGEQFF. V usage is TRBV11-3 and J usage is TRBJ2-1, with 8 nucleotides matching TRBD2. Germline V gives CDR1 SGHNT, CDR2 YENEEA. There are 16 residues in the CDR3. Trimming at V came to 0 bases and at J to 9 bases, leaving 10 bases not matched to a gene. The full variable domain, rest sourced from reference TRBV11-3 and TRBJ2-1, is EAGVVQSPRYKIIEKKQPVAFWCNPISGHNTLYWYLQNLGQGPELLIRYENEEAVDDSQLPKDRFSAERLKGVDSTLKIQPAELGDSAVYLCASSLDSSGGRGEQFFGPGTRLTVL.

V usage is TRBV7-8 and J usage is TRBJ2-2; TRBD2 is a possible D gene (6 bases). V lost 3 bases, J lost 4 bases, and 12 bases lay in between. Germline assignment: CDR1 SGHVS and CDR2 FQNEAQ. The CDR3 length is 15 residues. The CDR3 region is CASSFSRGSTGELFF. In nucleotides, the CDR3 is TGTGCCAGCAGCTTCTCTCGGGGGAGCACCGGGGAGCTGTTTTTT. Based on the CDR3 plus reference TRBV7-8 and TRBJ2-2, the full variable domain is GAGVSQSPRYKVAKRGQDVALRCDPISGHVSLFWYQQALGQGPEFLTYFQNEAQLDKSGLPSDRFFAERPEGSVSTLKIQRTQQEDSAVYLCASSFSRGSTGELFFGEGSRLTVL.